The sequence of this T cell receptor (beta chain) was determined in a study of cytomegalovirus exposure and HLA in healthy donors. Whole-study findings and limits: Later analysis associated a missense DCLRE1C variant with TCR beta V- and J-gene trimming. Indistinguishable V segments such as TRBV6-2 and TRBV6-3 were excluded.

CDR3 length: 11 amino acids. Looked up from germline, CDR1 is MGHDK and CDR2 is SYGVNS. Trimming cost V 4 bases and J 9 bases, with 9 bases left between them. PCR primers comprised 60 Vbeta and 13 Jbeta primers. TCRdb's copy holds only in-frame clones and misses some; the assay was immunoSEQ multiplex PCR. The sample carries about 110,000 clones, 73% recorded once. A remark on this clone: Its cognate antigen is unknown.

V and J are TRBV25-1 and TRBJ2-5, with no clear D. Sequencing was done on a sample of PBMCs. The source is a man under 40 in good health and CMV-seronegative. The CDR3 region has the DNA TGTGCCAGCAGTGCCGACATACCCCAGTACTTC. Translated, it gives CASSADIPQYF.